This T cell receptor beta chain was observed in a study of blood T cell repertoires in COVID-19. The CDR3 sequence is 16 residues long. Germline V gene sequence: CDR1 SGHAT, CDR2 FQNNGV. Trimming cost V 2 bases and J 5 bases, with 18 bases left between them. Profiling relied on immunoSEQ multiplex PCR, and the TCRdb table lists in-frame clones only, not all of them. This sample yields some 260,000 clones, of which under 90% are seen a single time; 3.5% to 5% belongs to the top ten. The chain recombines TRBV11-2 with TRBJ2-5, with D possibly being TRBD1 (5 bases). The sequence was collected from a man aged 30 to 45 with acute COVID-19. Sequencing used PBMCs or T cells enriched from blood (not recorded which). CDR3 bases: TGTGCCAGCAGCTTAAGCCAAGGGGCTTCGAGGGAGACCCAGTACTTC. It specifies CASSLSQGASRETQYF.